Included here is one T cell receptor beta chain sequence, with context. The data were taken from a study of blood T cell repertoires in COVID-19. Overall study: The cDNA or gDNA used as material had been derived from T cells, B-cell-depleted T cells, or PBMCs.

In the authors' workflow: Amplification from reference gene primers served as the basis for estimated nucleated cell counts. TCRdb keeps only in-frame clones here, not all; method: immunoSEQ multiplex PCR. The DNA gave D and trimming, while V, J and clone size come from that table. The sample lists more than 150,000 clones, roughly 79% occurring once. From germline, CDR1 is SGDLS and CDR2 YYNGEE. The J segment lost 4 bases and the V segment lost 0 bases, leaving 11 bases of the junction unmatched. This CDR3 is 17 amino acids long. Sequencing used peripheral blood. This TCR derives from a man aged 55 to 70 with active or convalescent COVID-19. The chain employs TRBV9 and TRBJ1-1, with 8 positions matching TRBD1. The DNA for the CDR3 is TGTGCCAGCAGCGTAGCCCCAGGACAGGGTTTCATCACTGAAGCTTTCTTT. It codes for CASSVAPGQGFITEAFF.